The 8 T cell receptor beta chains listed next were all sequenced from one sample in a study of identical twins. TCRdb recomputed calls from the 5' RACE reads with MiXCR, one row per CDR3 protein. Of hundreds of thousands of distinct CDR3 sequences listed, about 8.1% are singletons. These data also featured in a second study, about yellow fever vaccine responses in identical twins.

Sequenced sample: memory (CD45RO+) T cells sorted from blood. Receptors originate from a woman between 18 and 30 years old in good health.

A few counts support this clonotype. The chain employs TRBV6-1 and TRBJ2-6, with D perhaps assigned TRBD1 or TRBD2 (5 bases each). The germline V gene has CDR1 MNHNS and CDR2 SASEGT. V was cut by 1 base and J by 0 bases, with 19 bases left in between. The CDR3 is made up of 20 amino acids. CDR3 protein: CASSEVGQVGLYSGANVLTF. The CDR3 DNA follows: TGTGCCAGCAGTGAAGTGGGGCAGGTCGGACTCTACTCTGGGGCCAACGTCCTGACTTTC.

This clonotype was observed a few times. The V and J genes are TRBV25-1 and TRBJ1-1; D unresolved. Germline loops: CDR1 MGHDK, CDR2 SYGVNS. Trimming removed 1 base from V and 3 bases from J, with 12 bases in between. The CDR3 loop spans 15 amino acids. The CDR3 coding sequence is TGTGCCAGCAGTGAATCCCAGACCGCGGACACTGAAGCTTTCTTT. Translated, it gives CASSESQTADTEAFF.

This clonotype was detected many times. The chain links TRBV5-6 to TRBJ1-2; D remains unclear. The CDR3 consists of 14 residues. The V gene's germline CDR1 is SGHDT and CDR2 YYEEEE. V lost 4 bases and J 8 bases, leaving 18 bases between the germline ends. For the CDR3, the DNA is TGTGCCAGCAGCAGCCGTCAAGCAGTCCGCGGCTACACCTTC. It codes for CASSSRQAVRGYTF.

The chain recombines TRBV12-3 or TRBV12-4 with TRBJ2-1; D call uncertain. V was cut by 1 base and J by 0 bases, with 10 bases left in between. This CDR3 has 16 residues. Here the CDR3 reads CASSLGGPASYNEQFF. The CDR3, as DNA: TGTGCCAGCAGTTTAGGTGGTCCTGCCTCCTACAATGAGCAGTTCTTC.

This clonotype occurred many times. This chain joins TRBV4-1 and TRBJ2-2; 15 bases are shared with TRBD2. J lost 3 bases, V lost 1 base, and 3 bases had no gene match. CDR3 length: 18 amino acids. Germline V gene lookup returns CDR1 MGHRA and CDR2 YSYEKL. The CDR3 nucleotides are TGCGCCAGCAGCCAAGGGACTAGCGGGAGGGGGTACACCGGGGAGCTGTTTTTT. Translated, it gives CASSQGTSGRGYTGELFF.

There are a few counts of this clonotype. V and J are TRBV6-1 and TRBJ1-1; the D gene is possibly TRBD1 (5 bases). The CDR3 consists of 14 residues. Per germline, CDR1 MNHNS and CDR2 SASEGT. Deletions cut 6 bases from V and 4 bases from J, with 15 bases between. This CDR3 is CASRIRGAGTEAFF. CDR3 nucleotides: TGTGCCAGCAGGATCCGTGGGGCTGGCACTGAAGCTTTCTTT.

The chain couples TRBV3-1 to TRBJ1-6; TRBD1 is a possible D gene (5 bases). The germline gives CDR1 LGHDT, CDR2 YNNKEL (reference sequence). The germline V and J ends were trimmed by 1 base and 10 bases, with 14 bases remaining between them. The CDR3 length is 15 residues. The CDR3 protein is CASSQVDGGQSPLHF. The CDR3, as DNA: TGTGCCAGCAGCCAAGTGGACGGTGGACAATCACCCCTCCACTTT.

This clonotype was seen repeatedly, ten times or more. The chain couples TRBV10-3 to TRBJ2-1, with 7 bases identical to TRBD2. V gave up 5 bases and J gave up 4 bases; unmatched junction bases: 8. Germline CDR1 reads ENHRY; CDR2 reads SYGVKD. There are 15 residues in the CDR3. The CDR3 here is CAISNSGVGYNEQFF. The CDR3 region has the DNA TGTGCCATCAGTAACAGCGGGGTGGGGTACAATGAGCAGTTCTTC.